This TCR beta chain derives from a study of Ad26.COV2.S vaccination and SARS-CoV-2 variants. Study context: Vaccine-arm donor from the placebo-controlled COV1001 Ad26.COV2.S trial. Ad26.COV2.S shots went into the muscle once or twice, 56 days apart.

To note about this clone: Its antigen is undetermined.

Clones were read by immunoSEQ multiplex PCR, and TCRdb kept only the in-frame ones, dropping some. The sample shows hundreds of thousands of clones, 89% of them seen only once. Germline lookup yields CDR1 SGHVS and CDR2 FNYEAQ. Trimming shortened V by 0 bases and J by 0 bases, and 17 bases separated the two germline ends. The CDR3 extends over 18 amino acids. Sample treatment: some 20 received Ad26.COV2.S at low or high dose, single or two shots; roughly 5 received placebo; per-sample allocation not given. Samples came from day 63 after the first vaccine or placebo injection. Spike of the Wuhan-strain SARS-CoV-2 was expressed by an Ad26 vector, which formed the vaccine. Study-wide results and limits: Post-vaccination breadth of spike-specific CD8+ and CD4+ T cell responses was reportedly substantial.

The receptor was derived from a person between 18 and 65 years old who received the Ad26.COV2.S COVID-19 vaccine or a placebo. The sequenced sample was peripheral blood, obtained in a trial of Ad26.COV2.S vaccine versus placebo. The rearrangement joins TRBV7-6 to TRBJ1-1; D uncertain. The CDR3 DNA is TGTGCCAGCAGCTTAGCCTCCCAGAGCCCGTATCTGAACACTGAAGCTTTCTTT. It codes for CASSLASQSPYLNTEAFF.